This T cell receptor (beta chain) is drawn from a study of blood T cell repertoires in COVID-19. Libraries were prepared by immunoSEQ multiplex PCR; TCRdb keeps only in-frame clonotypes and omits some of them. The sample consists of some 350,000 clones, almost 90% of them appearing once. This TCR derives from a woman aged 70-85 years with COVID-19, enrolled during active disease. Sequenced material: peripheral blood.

CDR3 in DNA: TGCGCCAGCAGCTCAAGACGGGGCTACAATGAGCAGTTCTTC. As protein: CASSSRRGYNEQFF. The chain links TRBV5-1 to TRBJ2-1; D may be TRBD2 (5 bases). The CDR3 is 14 amino acids. Germline V lookup: CDR1 SGHRS, CDR2 YFSETQ. V lost 3 bases and J lost 3, with 10 bases in between.